This T cell receptor (beta chain) derives from a study of T cells in Graves' hyperthyroidism and ophthalmopathy (dated by TCRdb to the late 2010s). The study in broad terms: Peripheral blood samples were taken at the time of initial diagnosis, prior to any treatment. To identify distinguishing TCR V-J signatures, a discovery cohort of some 100 patients was used, comprising 40 to 45 with Graves' ophthalmopathy and roughly 60 with stable Graves' hyperthyroidism. Prospective prediction of ophthalmopathy was tested in an independent validation cohort of 18 to 20 hyperthyroidism patients and around 16 patients who later progressed to ophthalmopathy. The 100 or so discovery patients were randomly divided into training and test sets at a 7:3 ratio. The study also compared thyroid tissue and blood T-cell repertoires from about 6 Graves' hyperthyroidism patients. After sampling, hyperthyroidism patients received methimazole starting at 30 mg daily, and ophthalmopathy patients received high-dose intravenous methylprednisolone. TCR Vbeta CDR3 sequencing of some 140 peripheral blood samples (43 ophthalmopathy, about 75 hyperthyroidism and roughly 17 progressor patients) is reported in the paper. What the authors observed across the whole study: Most expanded thyroid clonotypes (frequency above 0.001) were also detected in blood, a finding suggesting that blood repertoires may reflect thyroid immune responses. Sample size was not statistically predetermined, and blinding of investigators to group allocation was not performed. In cross-validation, a model built on a 13 V-J signature told ophthalmopathy apart from stable hyperthyroidism with over 85% sensitivity and approximately 81% specificity, and in testing the same model reached 80%/75%. In validation, the model predicted progression to ophthalmopathy a median of roughly 6.5 months before onset, with over 60% sensitivity and just under 75% specificity.

Graves' hyperthyroidism was defined as stable when no progression to ophthalmopathy occurred over 18 months of follow-up. Hyperthyroidism patients were newly diagnosed, with disease duration under 2 months, and aged 18 to 65 years. Patients with uncontrolled infections, other autoimmune diseases, pregnancy or lactation were excluded. Clinical symptoms, serum thyroxine and TRAb, thyroid ultrasound, and orbital computed tomography formed the basis for the diagnoses. Ficoll-Paque density gradient centrifugation was used to isolate PBMCs from about 10 ml of fresh peripheral blood. Total RNA was extracted with Trizol reagent, and quality was checked on an Agilent 2100 Bioanalyzer. CDR1 is given as LNHDA and CDR2 as SQIVND, both from the germline V gene (reference sequence). Including cysteine and phenylalanine, the CDR3 has 11 amino acids. Of the read, only the CDR3 DNA is kept; its 33 bases are in frame from base 1. Ends trimmed: V by 3 bases, J by 10 bases; bases unmatched to a gene: 1.

This clonotype was picked up many times. No cognate antigen has been identified for it. Base qualities are not at hand, and no much larger clone is one base apart. The TCR beta CDR3 regions were amplified from RNA transcripts. For the first round of RT-PCR on the TCR CDR3, the HTBI primer set was used together with the Qiagen OneStep RT-PCR kit. Libraries were constructed in a second round of multiplex PCR, after which size selection and purification were performed. Paired-end sequencing of the libraries was performed with 100 bp reads on an Illumina HiSeq2000. Per the original workflow: SOAPnuke was used to process the raw data, throwing out any read that contained adapters or uncalled bases, had a mean Phred below 15, or lacked an exact constant-primer or identifier match. High-quality paired reads were merged with COPE v1.2.5, and unique nucleotide sequences were defined as clonotypes. MiTCR v1.1 was used to align clonotypes to the IMGT TRBV, TRBD and TRBJ reference segments. Only V-J combinations with frequency above 0.0001, covering 99% to 99.2% of repertoires, were analysed. The TCS score was defined as F50 (clonal expansion) divided by E x V (chaos), with BLOSUM62-based TCRdist calculated between CDR3 peptides within each V-J. Welch's t-statistics and random forest reduced 500 to 550 V-J features to roughly 13, which were used in a naive Bayes classifier (R e1071). Clones were called with MiXCR by TCRdb after fastp trimmed the public reads at Q25, and only in-frame beta chains were retained. Rows with a matching CDR3 protein are joined into one entry that keeps the most common DNA and genes. TCRdb, rather than the study authors, made the V and J calls. This sample lists about 690,000 distinct CDR3 sequences; 17% were detected once. Around 16% of the sample comes from the top ten.

This TCR came from a man aged 50 to 59 with Graves' hyperthyroidism. Sample: blood. The sequence links TRBV19 to TRBJ1-1, with 8 central nucleotides matching TRBD1. The CDR3 in this case is CASSMGTGAFF. In nucleotide form, the sequence is TGTGCCAGTAGTATGGGGACAGGAGCTTTCTTT.